This T cell receptor beta chain stems from a study of T cell responses to AZD1222 COVID-19 vaccine. This clone has a single count. Its antigen is unidentified. The assay was immunoSEQ multiplex PCR, and TCRdb's table has in-frame clones only and misses some. Found here are roughly 70,000 clones, around 84% of them singletons; the top ten hold about 20%. CDR3 length equals 15 residues. The germline gives CDR1 SGHTA, CDR2 FQGTGA. The ends were cut back, 3 bases at V and 1 base at J, with 9 bases in the middle. Study-level results: Mostly white British, mostly female donors; authors suggested clonal diversity may be underestimated.

This clonotype originated in an adult in good health. The sequencing used peripheral blood, collected on day 0 of AZD1222 vaccination. The chain couples TRBV7-3 to TRBJ2-2, with D uncertain. In DNA, the CDR3 is TGTGCCAGCAGCTTGGGTCCGCAGAACACCGGGGAGCTGTTTTTT. Translated, it gives CASSLGPQNTGELFF.